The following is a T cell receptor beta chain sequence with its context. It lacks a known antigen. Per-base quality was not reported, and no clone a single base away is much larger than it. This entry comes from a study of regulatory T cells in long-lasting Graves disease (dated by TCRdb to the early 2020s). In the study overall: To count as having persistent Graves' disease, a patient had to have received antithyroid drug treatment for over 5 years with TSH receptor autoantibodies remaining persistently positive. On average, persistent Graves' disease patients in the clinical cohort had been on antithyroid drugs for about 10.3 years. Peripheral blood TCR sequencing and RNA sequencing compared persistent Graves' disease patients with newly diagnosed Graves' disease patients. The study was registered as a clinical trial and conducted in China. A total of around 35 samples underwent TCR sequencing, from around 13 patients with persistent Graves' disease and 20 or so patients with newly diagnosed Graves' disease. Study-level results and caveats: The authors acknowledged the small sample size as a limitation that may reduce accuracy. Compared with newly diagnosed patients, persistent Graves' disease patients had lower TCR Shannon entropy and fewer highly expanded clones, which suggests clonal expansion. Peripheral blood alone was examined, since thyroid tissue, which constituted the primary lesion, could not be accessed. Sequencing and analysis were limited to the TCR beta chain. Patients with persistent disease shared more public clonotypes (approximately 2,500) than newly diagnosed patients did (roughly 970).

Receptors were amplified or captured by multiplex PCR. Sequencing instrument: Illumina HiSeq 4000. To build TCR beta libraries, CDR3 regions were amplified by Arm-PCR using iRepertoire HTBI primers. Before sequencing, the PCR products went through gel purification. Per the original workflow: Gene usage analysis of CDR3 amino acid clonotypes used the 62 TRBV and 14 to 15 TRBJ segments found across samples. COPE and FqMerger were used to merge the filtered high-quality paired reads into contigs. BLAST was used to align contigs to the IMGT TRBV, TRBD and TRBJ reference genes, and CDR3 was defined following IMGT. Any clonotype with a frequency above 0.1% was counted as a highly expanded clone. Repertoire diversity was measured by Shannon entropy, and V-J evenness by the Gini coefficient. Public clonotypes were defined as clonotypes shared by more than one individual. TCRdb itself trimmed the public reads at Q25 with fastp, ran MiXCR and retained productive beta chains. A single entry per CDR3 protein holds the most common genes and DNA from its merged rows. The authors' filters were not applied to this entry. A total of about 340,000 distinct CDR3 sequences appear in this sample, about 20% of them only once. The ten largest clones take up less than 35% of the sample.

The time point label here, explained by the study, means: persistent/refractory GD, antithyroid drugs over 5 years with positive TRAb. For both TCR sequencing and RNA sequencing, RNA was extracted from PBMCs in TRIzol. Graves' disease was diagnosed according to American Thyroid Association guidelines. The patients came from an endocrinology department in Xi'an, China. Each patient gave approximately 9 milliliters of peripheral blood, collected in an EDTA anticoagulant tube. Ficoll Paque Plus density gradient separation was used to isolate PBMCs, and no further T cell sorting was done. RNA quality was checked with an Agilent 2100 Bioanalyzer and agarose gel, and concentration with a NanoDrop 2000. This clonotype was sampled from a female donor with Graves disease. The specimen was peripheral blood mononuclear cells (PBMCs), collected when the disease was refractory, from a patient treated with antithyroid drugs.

The DNA reads TGCGCCAGCAGCCAAGATCGAGATAGCGGGGGGGCCCGAGAGACCCAGTACTTC. Its protein reads: CASSQDRDSGGARETQYF. The chain joins TRBV4-3 to TRBJ2-5; a stretch of 11 junction bases matches TRBD2. CDR1 and CDR2, looked up from the germline V gene, are LGHNA and YSLEER. From the cysteine through the phenylalanine, the CDR3 covers 18 amino acids. The read is trimmed to its CDR3 DNA, 54 bases read in frame from base 1. Compared with germline, V lacks 0 bases and J lacks 4 bases; bases without a gene match: 10.